Given below is one T cell receptor (beta chain) in context. This sample was included in a study of blood T cell repertoires in COVID-19. Overall study: Spain, Italy and the United States supplied samples that represented acute and convalescent COVID-19. In each case, the material was cDNA or gDNA derived from T cells, B-cell-depleted T cells, or PBMCs.

Only in-frame clones appear in the TCRdb table, and some are missing; sequencing was by immunoSEQ multiplex PCR. The sample records 65,000 to 90,000 clones, about 86% being singletons. The CDR3 is 13 residues long. After removal of 6 bases from V and 4 bases from J, the junction contained 5 bases not matched to a gene. Germline loops: CDR1 MNHEY, CDR2 SMNVEV (reference sequence). V is TRBV27 and J is TRBJ1-2; 7 bases align to TRBD1. The sequence came from a woman of 80 years or more in a cohort sampled during active or convalescent COVID-19. The sequenced sample consisted of peripheral blood. DNA of the CDR3: TGTGCCAGCAGACCCCAGGGGGGCTATGGCTACACCTTC. This gives the protein CASRPQGGYGYTF.